These T cell receptor beta chains were read from a single sample in a study of CD8 T cells in Susac syndrome. TCRdb redid the calling of the immunoSEQ multiplex PCR reads with MiXCR, one entry per CDR3 protein. The table lists approximately 200,000 distinct CDR3 sequences, approximately 95% of them singletons. The sample consisted of CD4+ T cells from PBMCs. These receptors were taken from a human donor with multiple sclerosis. Each CDR3 is given without its conserved first and last residue.

cdr3_aa,v_call,cdr3_length,j_call
ASSLYGQNTEAF,TRBV7-2,12,TRBJ1-1
ASSVEGAGGIDTQY,TRBV9,14,TRBJ2-3
ASSLGQANQPQH,TRBV7-9,12,TRBJ1-5
ASIALETQY,TRBV25-1,9,TRBJ2-5
ASPRTPTGGAGGELF,TRBV2,15,TRBJ2-2
ASSLGGVLYYNEQF,TRBV5-1,14,TRBJ2-1
ATSREAADDRRQPQH,TRBV15,15,TRBJ1-5
ASSITTDQPQH,TRBV19,11,TRBJ1-5
ASSLRLHEQF,TRBV5-6,10,TRBJ2-1
SAQRTGVHSGNTIY,TRBV20-1,14,TRBJ1-3
ASSPGQGTTPLH,TRBV3-1,12,TRBJ1-6
ASLPDRGHYGYT,TRBV27,12,TRBJ1-2
ASSRGGEAF,TRBV6-5,9,TRBJ1-1
SARVGSDTQY,TRBV20-1,10,TRBJ2-3
ASSATGDTEAF,TRBV18,11,TRBJ1-1
ASSLPSGAYEQY,TRBV7-2,12,TRBJ2-7
ASSLRGASYEQY,TRBV11-1,12,TRBJ2-7
SASPAGLAGSDTQY,TRBV20-1,14,TRBJ2-3
ASSTGGTDIYEQY,TRBV6-6,13,TRBJ2-7
TSPSVQQGFYGYT,TRBV1,13,TRBJ1-2
ASSPGGGNQPQH,TRBV7-2,12,TRBJ1-5
ASSFGGNYEQY,TRBV7-8,11,TRBJ2-7
AAGGSPSYNSPLH,TRBV30,13,TRBJ1-6
SAGNAGSSYNEQF,TRBV20-1,13,TRBJ2-1
ATSDERTDRYGYT,TRBV15,13,TRBJ1-2
ATSSHRGDGYT,TRBV15,11,TRBJ1-2
SVEGDRDADTQY,TRBV29-1,12,TRBJ2-3
ASSTGQPLAEAF,TRBV7-3,12,TRBJ1-1
ASSQSNEQF,TRBV2,9,TRBJ2-1
SVDRDGFLDTQY,TRBV29-1,12,TRBJ2-3
ASSVGSGGRSYNEQF,TRBV9,15,TRBJ2-1
AWRPGGRYNEQF,TRBV30,12,TRBJ2-1
ASSIPGLAGGHSTDTQY,TRBV7-9,17,TRBJ2-3